The 20 T cell receptor beta chains listed next were all sequenced from one sample in a study of control samples from healthy donors and cancer patients. Libraries were prepared by immunoSEQ multiplex PCR; TCRdb keeps only in-frame clonotypes and omits some of them. In the table there are 150,000 or so clones, 80% to 95% of which are singletons. The sample taken for sequencing was blood. Source of these receptors: a woman aged 25 to 39 in good health.

The J gene is TRBJ2-1, the V gene TRBV24-1; 10 bases map to TRBD1. After removal of 2 bases from V and 0 bases from J, the junction contained 6 bases not matched to a gene. The CDR3 runs 18 residues. Germline V gene sequence: CDR1 KGHDR, CDR2 SFDVKD. CDR3 amino acids: CATSDSPGQGTSYNEQFF. CDR3 coding DNA: TGTGCCACCAGTGATTCCCCGGGACAGGGGACCTCCTACAATGAGCAGTTCTTC.

This rearrangement joins TRBV3-1 (or the pseudogene TRBV3-2) to TRBJ2-3; 7 nucleotides agree with TRBD1. The CDR3 has 12 amino acids. Looked up from germline, CDR1 is LGHDT and CDR2 is YNNKEL (reference sequence). Germline trimming cut 11 bases from V and 0 bases from J; bases unmatched to any gene: 2. The CDR3 DNA reads as TGTGCCGCAGGGGGAAGCACAGATACGCAGTATTTT. It yields the protein CAAGGSTDTQYF.

This chain uses TRBV3-1 (or the pseudogene TRBV3-2) with TRBJ1-1, with 7 bases lining up with TRBD1. Germline V gene sequence: CDR1 LGHDT, CDR2 YNNKEL (reference sequence). The CDR3 contains 15 residues. V shed 4 bases, J shed 0 bases, and the junction held 5 bases outside the gene matches. CDR3 in amino acids: CASSRRQGMNTEAFF. In DNA form, the CDR3 reads TGTGCCAGCAGCCGACGACAGGGCATGAACACTGAAGCTTTCTTT.

The chain joins TRBV25-1 to TRBJ2-2; 9 nucleotides agree with TRBD1. V gave up 3 bases and J gave up 7 bases; unmatched junction bases: 6. Germline V gene data show CDR1 as MGHDK and CDR2 as SYGVNS. The CDR3 sequence is 15 residues long. The CDR3 loop reads CASSEGQGDIGELFF. CDR3 coding DNA: TGTGCCAGCAGTGAGGGACAGGGAGACATCGGGGAGCTGTTTTTT. The whole variable domain, filled in from reference TRBV25-1 and TRBJ2-2, reads EADIYQTPRYLVIGTGKKITLECSQTMGHDKMYWYQQDPGMELHLIHYSYGVNSTEKGDLSSESTVSRIRTEHFPLTLESARPSHTSQYLCASSEGQGDIGELFFGEGSRLTVL.

The count of this clone is one. The DNA for the CDR3 is TGTGCCAGTAGTTTAAGGGGCAGCTATGGCTACACCTTC. Protein: CASSLRGSYGYTF. V is TRBV19 and J is TRBJ1-2; D might be TRBD1 (5 bases). This CDR3 has 13 amino acids. The germline V gene encodes CDR1 LNHDA and CDR2 SQIVND (reference sequence). Trimming pared 5 bases from V and 4 bases from J, leaving 11 bases between.

The gene calls are TRBV5-1 and TRBJ2-7, with D perhaps TRBD1 (6 bases). CDR3 size: 18 residues. The germline V and J ends were trimmed by 0 bases and 2 bases, with 21 bases remaining between them. Germline CDR1 reads SGHRS; CDR2 reads YFSETQ. The CDR3 spells CASSLGSHTGKKPYEQYF. The CDR3 DNA sequence: TGCGCCAGCAGCTTGGGATCCCACACAGGGAAGAAACCCTACGAGCAGTACTTC.

This rearrangement joins TRBV9 to TRBJ2-2, with D perhaps being TRBD1 or TRBD2 (5 bases each). The CDR3 is 15 amino acids. The ends were cut back, 0 bases at V and 4 bases at J, with 10 bases in the middle. The V gene's germline CDR1 is SGDLS and CDR2 YYNGEE. CDR3 DNA sequence: TGTGCCAGCAGCGTAGGAGGGACGGTCACCGGGGAGCTGTTTTTT. Its protein is CASSVGGTVTGELFF.

The chain employs TRBV5-1 and TRBJ2-1, with D perhaps TRBD1 (6 bases). The germline V and J ends were trimmed by 1 base and 3 bases, with 14 bases remaining between them. This CDR3 is built from 16 residues. The V gene's germline CDR1 is SGHRS and CDR2 YFSETQ. The CDR3 is CASSLQTGPLYNEQFF. The CDR3 DNA sequence: TGCGCCAGCAGCTTGCAGACAGGCCCCCTCTACAATGAGCAGTTCTTC.

This clone came up once. This chain uses TRBV3-1 (or the pseudogene TRBV3-2) with TRBJ1-5; tentatively, D is TRBD1 (5 bases). V was clipped by 4 bases and J by 4 bases, with 20 bases between them. CDR1 LGHDT and CDR2 YNNKEL come from the germline V gene (reference sequence). The length of the CDR3 is 17 residues. The CDR3 region is CASSPTRATPGNQPQHF. The CDR3 nucleotides read TGTGCCAGCAGCCCCACCAGGGCCACCCCGGGAAATCAGCCCCAGCATTTT.

The chain employs TRBV4-3 and TRBJ2-3; 9 positions match TRBD2. CDR1 and CDR2 (germline): LGHNA, YSLEER. Losses at the gene ends were 1 base for V and 4 bases for J; bases not matched to a gene: 3. The CDR3 runs 15 residues. The CDR3 DNA reads as TGCGCCAGCAGCCAAGGGGTAGCGGGAGCAGATACGCAGTATTTT. This encodes CASSQGVAGADTQYF.

This chain links TRBV5-4 with TRBJ1-2, with a weak D call TRBD1 (6 bases). The CDR3 is 14 amino acids. CDR1 is SGHNT, CDR2 YYREEE, per germline (reference sequence). The V end lost 3 bases, the J end lost 6 bases, and 15 bases lay between the germline ends. CDR3 DNA sequence: TGTGCCAGCAGCTGGACAGCGGCTCCTGATGGCTACACCTTC. Its translation is CASSWTAAPDGYTF.

This chain connects TRBV9 to TRBJ2-7; D call uncertain. The CDR3 contains 14 residues. Germline assignment: CDR1 SGDLS and CDR2 YYNGEE. Trimming shortened V by 3 bases and J by 2 bases, and 12 bases separated the two germline ends. CDR3 protein: CASSASNSPYEQYF. The DNA for the CDR3 is TGTGCCAGCAGCGCTAGTAATTCACCCTACGAGCAGTACTTC.

This chain joins TRBV6-5 and TRBJ1-2, with TRBD1 matching 7 bases. Germline trimming cut 4 bases from V and 8 bases from J; bases unmatched to any gene: 10. Germline CDR1 reads MNHEY; CDR2 reads SVGAGI. The CDR3 extends over 14 amino acids. The CDR3 reads CASSFDRVSRGYTF. CDR3 bases: TGTGCCAGCAGTTTTGACAGGGTGTCTAGGGGCTACACCTTC.

The chain recombines TRBV30 with TRBJ1-1; 7 nucleotides align to TRBD1. V was pared by 5 bases and J by 8 bases, with 2 bases of the junction left unmatched. This CDR3 comprises 10 residues. From germline, CDR1 is GTSNPN and CDR2 SVGIG (reference sequence). CDR3 sequence (DNA): TGTGCCTGGGGACAGGAAGAAGCTTTCTTT. This sequence encodes CAWGQEEAFF.

About this clone itself: Other DNA sequences in this specimen translate into the identical CDR3. This chain uses TRBV7-2 with TRBJ1-5; D gene uncertain. CDR3 size: 15 residues. CDR1 and CDR2 from the germline V gene are SGHTA and FQGNSA. V was pared by 0 bases and J by 2 bases, with 8 bases between. As DNA, the CDR3 is TGTGCCAGCAGCTTAGCGCCGGGTGGCAATCAGCCCCAGCATTTT. It encodes CASSLAPGGNQPQHF.

This clone was seen a single time. CDR3 region: CASPLAGAPKTQYF. The DNA for the CDR3 is TGCGCCAGCCCGCTAGCGGGAGCCCCAAAGACCCAGTACTTC. The gene calls are TRBV10-1 and TRBJ2-5; 10 nucleotides align to TRBD2. V lost 8 bases, J lost 6 bases, and 9 bases stayed unmatched. This CDR3 is built from 14 residues. Germline CDR1 reads WNHNN; CDR2 reads SYGVQD (reference sequence).

The rearrangement joins TRBV6-4 to TRBJ2-2; D not certain. CDR1 and CDR2 (germline): MRHNA, SNTAGT. The CDR3 runs 14 residues. Trimming cost V 2 bases and J 0 bases, with 4 bases left between them. The CDR3 region is CASSDGANTGELFF. The DNA for the CDR3 is TGTGCCAGCAGTGACGGGGCGAACACCGGGGAGCTGTTTTTT.

This clone appeared a single time. The chain employs TRBV7-2 and TRBJ2-1; the match to TRBD2 covers 12 bases. This CDR3 comprises 15 residues. Trimming took 4 bases from V and 4 from J; bases not matched to a gene: 2. Germline CDR1 reads SGHTA; CDR2 reads FQGNSA. The CDR3 region is CASSSLAGGYNEQFF. The DNA for the CDR3 is TGTGCCAGCAGCTCCCTAGCGGGAGGGTACAATGAGCAGTTCTTC.

This sequence joins TRBV9 and TRBJ2-7; the D gene is possibly TRBD2 (5 bases). The germline V and J ends were trimmed by 0 bases and 3 bases, with 16 bases remaining between them. CDR1 and CDR2 from the germline V gene are SGDLS and YYNGEE. The CDR3 runs 16 residues. As DNA, the CDR3 is TGTGCCAGCAGCGTAGGCTCTCGAGCGGAGGTCTACGAGCAGTACTTC. Encoded protein: CASSVGSRAEVYEQYF.

This chain connects TRBV5-4 to TRBJ2-7; D unclear. V was clipped by 3 bases and J by 2 bases, with 6 bases between them. Per the germline V gene, CDR1 is SGHNT and CDR2 is YYREEE (reference sequence). The CDR3 consists of 12 residues. The CDR3 spells CASSYGTYEQYF. The CDR3 DNA follows: TGTGCCAGCAGCTATGGGACCTACGAGCAGTACTTC. Together with reference TRBV5-4 and TRBJ2-7, the CDR3 gives the full variable domain: ETGVTQSPTHLIKTRGQQVTLRCSSQSGHNTVSWYQQALGQGPQFIFQYYREEENGRGNFPPRFSGLQFPNYSSELNVNALELDDSALYLCASSYGTYEQYFGPGTRLTVT.